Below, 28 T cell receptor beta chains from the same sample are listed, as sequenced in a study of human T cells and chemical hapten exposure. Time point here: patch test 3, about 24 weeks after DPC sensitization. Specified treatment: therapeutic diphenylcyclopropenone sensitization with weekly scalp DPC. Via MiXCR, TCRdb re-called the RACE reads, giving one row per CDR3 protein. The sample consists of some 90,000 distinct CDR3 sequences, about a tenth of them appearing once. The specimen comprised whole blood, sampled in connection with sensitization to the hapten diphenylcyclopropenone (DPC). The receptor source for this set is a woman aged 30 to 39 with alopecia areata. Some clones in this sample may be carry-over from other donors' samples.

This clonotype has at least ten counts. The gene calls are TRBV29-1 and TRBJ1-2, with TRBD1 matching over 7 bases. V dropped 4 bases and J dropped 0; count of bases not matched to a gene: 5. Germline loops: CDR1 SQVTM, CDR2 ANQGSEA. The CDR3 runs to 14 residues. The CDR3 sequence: CSVGRDRANYGYTF. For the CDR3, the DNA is TGCAGCGTTGGCCGGGACAGAGCTAACTATGGCTACACCTTC.

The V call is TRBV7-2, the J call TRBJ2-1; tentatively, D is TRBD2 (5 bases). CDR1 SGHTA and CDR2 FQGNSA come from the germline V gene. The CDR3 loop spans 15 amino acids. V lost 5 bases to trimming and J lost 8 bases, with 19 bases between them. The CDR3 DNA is TGTGCCAGCAGCCGATTCCAAGGGAGTGGGTATGAGCAGTTCTTC. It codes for CASSRFQGSGYEQFF.

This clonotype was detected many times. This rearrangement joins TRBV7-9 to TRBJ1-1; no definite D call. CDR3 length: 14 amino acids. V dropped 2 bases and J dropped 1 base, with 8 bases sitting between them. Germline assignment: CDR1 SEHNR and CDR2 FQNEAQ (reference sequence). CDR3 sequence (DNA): TGTGCCAGCAGCTTAAATGGGCCGAACACTGAAGCTTTCTTT. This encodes CASSLNGPNTEAFF. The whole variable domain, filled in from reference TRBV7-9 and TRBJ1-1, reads DTGVSQNPRHKITKRGQNVTFRCDPISEHNRLYWYRQTLGQGPEFLTYFQNEAQLEKSRLLSDRFSAERPKGSFSTLEIQRTEQGDSAMYLCASSLNGPNTEAFFGQGTRLTVV.

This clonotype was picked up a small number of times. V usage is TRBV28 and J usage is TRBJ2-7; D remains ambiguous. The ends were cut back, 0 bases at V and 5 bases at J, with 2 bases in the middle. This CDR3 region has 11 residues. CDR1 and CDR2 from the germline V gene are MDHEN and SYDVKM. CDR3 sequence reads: CASSLWDEQYF. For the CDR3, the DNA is TGTGCCAGCAGTTTATGGGACGAGCAGTACTTC.

CDR3 nucleotide sequence: TGTGCCAGCAGCTTAACGGGACAGGGGACGGGAGGCTACACCTTC. It specifies CASSLTGQGTGGYTF. This sequence joins TRBV5-6 and TRBJ1-2; 10 nucleotides match TRBD1. J gave up 8 bases and V 2 bases, and 9 bases lay outside the gene matches. This CDR3 region has 15 residues. CDR1 and CDR2 (germline): SGHDT, YYEEEE.

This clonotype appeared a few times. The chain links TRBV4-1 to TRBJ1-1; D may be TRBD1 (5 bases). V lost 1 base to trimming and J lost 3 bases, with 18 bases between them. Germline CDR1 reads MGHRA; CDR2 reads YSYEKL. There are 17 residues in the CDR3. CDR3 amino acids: CASSQGVFGRGDTEAFF. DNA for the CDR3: TGCGCCAGCAGCCAAGGGGTTTTCGGGCGGGGGGACACTGAAGCTTTCTTT.

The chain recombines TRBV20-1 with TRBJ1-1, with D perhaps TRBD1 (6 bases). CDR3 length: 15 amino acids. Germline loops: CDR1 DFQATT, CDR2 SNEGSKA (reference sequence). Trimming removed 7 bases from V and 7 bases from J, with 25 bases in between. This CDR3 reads CSGVDRTAYRDEAFF. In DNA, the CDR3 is TGCAGTGGAGTCGATCGGACAGCCTATCGGGATGAAGCTTTCTTT.

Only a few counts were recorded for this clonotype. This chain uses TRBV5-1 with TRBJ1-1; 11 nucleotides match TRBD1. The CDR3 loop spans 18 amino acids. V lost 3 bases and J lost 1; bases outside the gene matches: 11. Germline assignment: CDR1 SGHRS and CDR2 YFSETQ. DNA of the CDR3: TGCGCCAGCAGCTCAAGGGGACAGGGGGAACTCGGGAACACTGAAGCTTTCTTT. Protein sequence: CASSSRGQGELGNTEAFF.

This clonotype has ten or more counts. The CDR3 nucleotides read TGTGCCAGCAGCTTAGGCGGGGACGAGCAGTACTTC. Translation: CASSLGGDEQYF. The chain carries TRBV7-8 and TRBJ2-7; TRBD2 might be the D (6 bases). The germline CDR1 and CDR2 sequences are SGHVS and FQNEAQ. The CDR3 covers 12 residues. The ends were cut back, 1 base at V and 5 bases at J, with 6 bases in the middle.

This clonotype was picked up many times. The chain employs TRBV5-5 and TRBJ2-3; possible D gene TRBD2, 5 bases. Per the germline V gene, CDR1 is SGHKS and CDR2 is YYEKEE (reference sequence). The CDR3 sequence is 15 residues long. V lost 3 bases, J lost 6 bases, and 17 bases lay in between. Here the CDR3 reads CASSSGLGRGDTQYF. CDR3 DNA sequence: TGTGCCAGCAGCTCGGGTCTAGGGAGAGGGGATACGCAGTATTTT.

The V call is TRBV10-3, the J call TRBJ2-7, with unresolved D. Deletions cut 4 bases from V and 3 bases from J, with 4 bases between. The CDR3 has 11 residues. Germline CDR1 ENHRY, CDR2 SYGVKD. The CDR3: CAISANYEQYF. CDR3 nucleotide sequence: TGTGCCATCAGTGCCAACTACGAGCAGTACTTC.

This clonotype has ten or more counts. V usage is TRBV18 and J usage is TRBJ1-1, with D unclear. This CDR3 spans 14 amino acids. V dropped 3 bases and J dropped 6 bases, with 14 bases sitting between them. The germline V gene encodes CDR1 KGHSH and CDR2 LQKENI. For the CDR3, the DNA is TGTGCCAGCTCACCTTTTGAGTCAGGATCTGAAGCTTTCTTT. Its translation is CASSPFESGSEAFF.

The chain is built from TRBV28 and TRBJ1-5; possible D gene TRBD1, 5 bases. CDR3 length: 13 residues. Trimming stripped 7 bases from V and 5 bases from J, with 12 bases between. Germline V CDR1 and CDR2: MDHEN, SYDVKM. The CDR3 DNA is TGTGCCAGCACGGGTCAGGGATATCAGCCCCAGCATTTT. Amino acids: CASTGQGYQPQHF.

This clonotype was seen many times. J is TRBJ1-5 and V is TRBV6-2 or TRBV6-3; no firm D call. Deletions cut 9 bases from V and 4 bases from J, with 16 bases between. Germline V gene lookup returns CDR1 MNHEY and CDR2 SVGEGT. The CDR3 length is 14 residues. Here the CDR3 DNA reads TGTGCCAGTACGAGAGTGTCGGGAAATCAGCCCCAGCATTTT. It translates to CASTRVSGNQPQHF.

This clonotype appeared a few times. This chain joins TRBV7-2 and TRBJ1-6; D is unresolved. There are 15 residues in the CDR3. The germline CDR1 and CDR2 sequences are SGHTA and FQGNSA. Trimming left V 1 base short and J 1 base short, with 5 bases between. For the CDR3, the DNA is TGTGCCAGCAGCTTAGATTCATCCTATAATTCACCCCTCCACTTT. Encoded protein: CASSLDSSYNSPLHF.

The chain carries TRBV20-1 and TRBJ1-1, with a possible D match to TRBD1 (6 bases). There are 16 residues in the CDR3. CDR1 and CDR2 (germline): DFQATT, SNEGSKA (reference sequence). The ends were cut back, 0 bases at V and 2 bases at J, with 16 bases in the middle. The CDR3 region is CSARDRKEGVNTEAFF. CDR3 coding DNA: TGCAGTGCTAGAGATCGGAAGGAGGGGGTCAACACTGAAGCTTTCTTT.

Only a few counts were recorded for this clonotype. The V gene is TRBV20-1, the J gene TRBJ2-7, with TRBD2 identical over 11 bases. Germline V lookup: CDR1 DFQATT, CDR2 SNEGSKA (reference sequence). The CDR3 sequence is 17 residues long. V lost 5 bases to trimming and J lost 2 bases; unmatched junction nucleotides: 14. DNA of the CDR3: TGCAGTGCTGACGGACCCCGGACTAGCGGGCCAGCCTACGAGCAGTACTTC. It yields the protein CSADGPRTSGPAYEQYF.

CDR3 DNA: TGCGCCAGCAGCTTGCAGGGGCACACGAACACTGAAGCTTTCTTT. This codes for CASSLQGHTNTEAFF. The chain combines TRBV5-1 with TRBJ1-1, with D perhaps TRBD1 (6 bases). Germline-derived CDR1 and CDR2 are SGHRS and YFSETQ. With 1 base removed from V and 1 base from J, the gap between germline ends came to 11 bases. This CDR3 has 15 residues.

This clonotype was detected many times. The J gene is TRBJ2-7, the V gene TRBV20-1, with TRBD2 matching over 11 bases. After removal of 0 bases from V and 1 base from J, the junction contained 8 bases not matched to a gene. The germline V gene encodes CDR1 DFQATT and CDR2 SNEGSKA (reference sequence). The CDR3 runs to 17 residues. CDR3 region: CSARDLFSGRESYEQYF. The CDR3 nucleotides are TGCAGTGCTAGAGATCTTTTTAGCGGGAGGGAATCCTACGAGCAGTACTTC.

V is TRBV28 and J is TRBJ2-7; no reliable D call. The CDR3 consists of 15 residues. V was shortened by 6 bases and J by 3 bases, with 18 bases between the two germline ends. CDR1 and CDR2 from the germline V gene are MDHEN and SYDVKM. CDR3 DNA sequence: TGTGCCAGCAGAGTTGGGCCAGTGCGGCTCTACGAGCAGTACTTC. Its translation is CASRVGPVRLYEQYF.

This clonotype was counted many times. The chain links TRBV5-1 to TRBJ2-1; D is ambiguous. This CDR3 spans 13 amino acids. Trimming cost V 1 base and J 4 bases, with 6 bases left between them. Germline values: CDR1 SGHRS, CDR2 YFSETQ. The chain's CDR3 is CASSLTDYNEQFF. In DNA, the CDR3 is TGCGCCAGCAGCTTGACGGATTACAATGAGCAGTTCTTC. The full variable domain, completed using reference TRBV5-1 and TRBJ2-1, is KAGVTQTPRYLIKTRGQQVTLSCSPISGHRSVSWYQQTPGQGLQFLFEYFSETQRNKGNFPGRFSGRQFSNSRSEMNVSTLELGDSALYLCASSLTDYNEQFFGPGTRLTVL.

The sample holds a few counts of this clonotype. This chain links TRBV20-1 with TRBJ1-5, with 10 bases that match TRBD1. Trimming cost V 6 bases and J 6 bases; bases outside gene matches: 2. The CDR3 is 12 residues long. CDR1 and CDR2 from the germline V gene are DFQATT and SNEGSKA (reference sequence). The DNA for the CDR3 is TGCAGTGCCCGACAGGGGGCTCAGCCCCAGCATTTT. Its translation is CSARQGAQPQHF.

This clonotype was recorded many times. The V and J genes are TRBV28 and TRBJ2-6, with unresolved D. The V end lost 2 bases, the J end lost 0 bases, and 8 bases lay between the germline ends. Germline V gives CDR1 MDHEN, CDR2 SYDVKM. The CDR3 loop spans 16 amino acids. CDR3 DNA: TGTGCCAGCAGTTTAGGTCAGCTCTCTGGGGCCAACGTCCTGACTTTC. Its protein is CASSLGQLSGANVLTF.

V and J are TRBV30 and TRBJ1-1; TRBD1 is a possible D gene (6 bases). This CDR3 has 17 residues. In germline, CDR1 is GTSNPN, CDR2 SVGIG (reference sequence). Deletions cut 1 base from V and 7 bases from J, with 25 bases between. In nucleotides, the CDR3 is TGTGCCTGGAGTGCCATAATGGTCAAGTGGGGGCCTGGTGAAGCTTTCTTT. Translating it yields CAWSAIMVKWGPGEAFF.

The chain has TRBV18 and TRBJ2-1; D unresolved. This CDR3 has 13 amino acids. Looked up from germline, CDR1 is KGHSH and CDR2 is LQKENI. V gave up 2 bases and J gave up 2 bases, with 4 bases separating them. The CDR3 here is CASSPSAYNEQFF. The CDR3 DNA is TGTGCCAGCTCACCATCTGCCTACAATGAGCAGTTCTTC.

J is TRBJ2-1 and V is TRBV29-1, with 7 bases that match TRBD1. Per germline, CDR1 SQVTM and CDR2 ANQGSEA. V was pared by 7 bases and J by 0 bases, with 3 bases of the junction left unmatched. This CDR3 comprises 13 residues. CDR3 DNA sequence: TGCAGCGGTTGGGACAGCTCCTACAATGAGCAGTTCTTC. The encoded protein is CSGWDSSYNEQFF.

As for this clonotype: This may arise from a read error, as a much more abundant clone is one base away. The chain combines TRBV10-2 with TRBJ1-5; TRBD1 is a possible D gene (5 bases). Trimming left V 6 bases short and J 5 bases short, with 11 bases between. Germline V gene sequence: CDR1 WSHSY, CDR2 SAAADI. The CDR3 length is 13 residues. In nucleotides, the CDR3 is TGCGCCAGCAGGCAGGGATTCGATCAGCCCCAGCATTTT. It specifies CASRQGFDQPQHF.

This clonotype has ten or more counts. The CDR3 sequence is CSAGGHSTDTQYF. The CDR3, as DNA: TGCAGTGCTGGCGGCCATAGCACAGATACGCAGTATTTT. This chain joins TRBV20-1 and TRBJ2-3; D remains unclear. This CDR3 comprises 13 residues. Trimming took off 5 bases at V and 0 bases at J, with 9 bases between the two ends. CDR1 is DFQATT and CDR2 is SNEGSKA in the germline V gene (reference sequence).